The 8 T cell receptor beta chains reported below all come from one sample, sequenced in a study of vaccination and CD4 T cells after COVID-19. These TCRs' antigens remain unknown. Cultured CD4+ T cell DNA was sequenced using the Oncomine TCR Beta short-read assay. TCRdb itself ran the PCR reads through MiXCR, one entry per CDR3 protein. This table has 20,000 or so distinct CDR3 sequences, around 50% appearing once. Specified treatment: roughly 11-day PBMC culture with coronavirus spike peptide pools or control peptides (ViraFEST assay). The source material was CD4+ T cells from blood, cultured in vitro. Receptors were obtained from a human donor who had recovered from COVID-19.

This clonotype was recorded a few times. The rearrangement joins TRBV6-2 or TRBV6-3 to TRBJ1-3; 8 nucleotides match TRBD1. Germline V gene data show CDR1 as MNHEY and CDR2 as SVGEGT. This CDR3 comprises 16 residues. The trim removed 2 bases at V and 5 bases at J, leaving 8 bases unmatched. In DNA, the CDR3 is TGTGCCAGCAGTTACGGGGGCAGGGGGCGCCGAAACACCATATATTTT. This codes for CASSYGGRGRRNTIYF.

This clonotype was seen a few times. The chain couples TRBV10-1 to TRBJ1-5; D not resolved. This CDR3 contains 13 residues. V lost 2 bases and J lost 11, with 13 bases in between. Germline CDR1 is WNHNN and CDR2 is SYGVQD (reference sequence). This chain's CDR3 is CASSESRIGAQHF. The DNA for the CDR3 is TGCGCCAGCAGTGAGAGTAGGATCGGAGCCCAGCATTTT.

This clonotype was detected a few times. The J gene is TRBJ1-2, the V gene TRBV5-1; no clear D. The CDR3 extends over 11 amino acids. In germline, CDR1 is SGHRS, CDR2 YFSETQ. V shed 0 bases and J shed 8 bases, with 5 bases lying between them. Here the CDR3 DNA reads TGCGCCAGCAGCTTGGGATGGGGCTACACCTTC. Encoded protein: CASSLGWGYTF.

This chain connects TRBV7-2 to TRBJ2-7; 12 bases agree with TRBD2. This CDR3 has 18 amino acids. V lost 4 bases to trimming and J lost 1 base; unmatched junction nucleotides: 11. The germline V gene encodes CDR1 SGHTA and CDR2 FQGNSA. In DNA form, the CDR3 reads TGTGCCAGCAGCTCCCAAAGACTAGCGGGAGCGACATCCTACGAGCAGTACTTC. As protein: CASSSQRLAGATSYEQYF.

J is TRBJ1-1 and V is TRBV6-5; TRBD1 agrees at 7 bases. Germline V lookup: CDR1 MNHEY, CDR2 SVGAGI. V shed 2 bases and J 11 bases; nucleotides not matched to a gene: 11. The CDR3 loop spans 14 amino acids. CDR3 in amino acids: CASSYDSGAGGAFF. The CDR3 coding sequence is TGTGCCAGCAGTTACGATTCCGGGGCAGGGGGGGCTTTCTTT.

This chain joins TRBV30 and TRBJ2-5; no firm D call. The CDR3 totals 12 residues. The germline gives CDR1 GTSNPN, CDR2 SVGIG (reference sequence). Trimming took 3 bases from V and 0 from J, leaving 5 bases between them. In nucleotides, the CDR3 is TGTGCCTGGAGCGCCGACCAAGAGACCCAGTACTTC. As protein: CAWSADQETQYF. Full variable domain (rest looked up from reference TRBV30 and TRBJ2-5): SQTIHQWPATLVQPVGSPLSLECTVEGTSNPNLYWYRQAAGRGLQLLFYSVGIGQISSEVPQNLSASRPQDRQFILSSKKLLLSDSGFYLCAWSADQETQYFGPGTRLLVL.

This clonotype was observed a handful of times. V gene TRBV6-2 or TRBV6-3 combines with J gene TRBJ2-4; possibly TRBD2 for D (5 bases). Germline values: CDR1 MNHEY, CDR2 SVGEGT. Trimming removed 0 bases at V and 7 bases at J, with 16 bases between. CDR3 length: 16 residues. The CDR3 DNA sequence: TGTGCCAGCAGTTACTCGAACTCCCCCCGGAGGAACATTCAGTACTTC. This codes for CASSYSNSPRRNIQYF.

The V and J genes are TRBV20-1 and TRBJ2-2; D might be TRBD1 (6 bases). Between the trimmed V and J ends, which lost 2 bases and 6 bases, there was a span of 10 bases. CDR1 is DFQATT, CDR2 SNEGSKA, per germline (reference sequence). The CDR3 consists of 13 residues. The DNA for the CDR3 is TGCAGTGCTAGAAACAGGGACGCCGGGGAGCTGTTTTTT. The encoded protein is CSARNRDAGELFF.